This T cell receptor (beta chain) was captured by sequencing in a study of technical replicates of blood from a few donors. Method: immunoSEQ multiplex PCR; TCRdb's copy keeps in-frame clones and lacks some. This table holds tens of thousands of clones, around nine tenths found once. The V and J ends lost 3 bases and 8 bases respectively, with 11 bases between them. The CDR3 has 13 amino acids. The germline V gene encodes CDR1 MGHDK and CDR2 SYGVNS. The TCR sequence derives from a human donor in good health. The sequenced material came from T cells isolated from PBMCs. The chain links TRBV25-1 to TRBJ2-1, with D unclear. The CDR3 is CASSDSPLDEQFF. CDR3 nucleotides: TGTGCCAGCAGTGATTCGCCCCTAGATGAGCAGTTCTTC.